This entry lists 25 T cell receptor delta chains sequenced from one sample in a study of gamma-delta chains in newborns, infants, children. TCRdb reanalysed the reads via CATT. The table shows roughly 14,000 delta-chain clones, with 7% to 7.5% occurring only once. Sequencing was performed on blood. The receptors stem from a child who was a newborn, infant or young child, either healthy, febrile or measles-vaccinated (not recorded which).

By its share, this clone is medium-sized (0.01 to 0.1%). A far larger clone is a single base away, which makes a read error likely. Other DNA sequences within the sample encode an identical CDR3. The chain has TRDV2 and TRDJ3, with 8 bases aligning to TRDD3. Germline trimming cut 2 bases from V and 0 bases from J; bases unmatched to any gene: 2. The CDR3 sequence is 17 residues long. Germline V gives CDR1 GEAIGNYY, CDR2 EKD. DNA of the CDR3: TGTGCCTGTGACAGCTGGGGGAGCTCCTGGGACACCCGACAGATGTTTTTC. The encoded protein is CACDSWGSSWDTRQMFF.

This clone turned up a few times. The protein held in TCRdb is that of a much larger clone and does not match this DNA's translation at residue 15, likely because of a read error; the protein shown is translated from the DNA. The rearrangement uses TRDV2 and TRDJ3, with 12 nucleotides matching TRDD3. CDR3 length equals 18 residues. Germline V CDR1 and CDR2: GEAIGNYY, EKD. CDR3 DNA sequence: TGTGCCTGTGACACCGTACTGGGGGATACCTGGGACACCCGACATATGTTTTTC. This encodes CACDTVLGDTWDTRHMFF.

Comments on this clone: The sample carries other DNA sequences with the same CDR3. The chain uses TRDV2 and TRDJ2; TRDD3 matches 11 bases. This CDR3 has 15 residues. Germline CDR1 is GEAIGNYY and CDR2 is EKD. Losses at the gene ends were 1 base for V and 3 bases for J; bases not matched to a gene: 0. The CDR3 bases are TGTGCCTGTGACACACTGGGGGATATGACAGCACAACTCTTCTTT. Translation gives CACDTLGDMTAQLFF.

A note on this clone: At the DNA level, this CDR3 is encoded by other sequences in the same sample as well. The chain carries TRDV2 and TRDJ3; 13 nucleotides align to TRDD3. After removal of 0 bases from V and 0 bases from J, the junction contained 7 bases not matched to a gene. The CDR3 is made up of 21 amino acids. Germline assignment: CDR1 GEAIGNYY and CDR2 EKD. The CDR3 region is CACDTLTGGYASSWDTRQMFF. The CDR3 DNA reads TGTGCCTGTGACACCTTAACTGGGGGATACGCTAGCTCCTGGGACACCCGACAGATGTTTTTC.

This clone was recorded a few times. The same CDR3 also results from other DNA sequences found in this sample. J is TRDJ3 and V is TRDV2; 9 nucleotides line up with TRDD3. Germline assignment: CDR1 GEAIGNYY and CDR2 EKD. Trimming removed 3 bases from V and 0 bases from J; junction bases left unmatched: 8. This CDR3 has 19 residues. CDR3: CACDVLGDSSSWDTRQMFF. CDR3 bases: TGTGCCTGTGACGTACTGGGGGACTCCAGCTCCTGGGACACCCGACAGATGTTTTTC.

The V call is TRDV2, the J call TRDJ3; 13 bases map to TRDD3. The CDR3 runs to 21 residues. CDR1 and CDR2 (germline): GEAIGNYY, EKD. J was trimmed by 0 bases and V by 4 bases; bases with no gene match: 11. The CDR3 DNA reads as TGTGCCTGTGATACTGTACTGGGGGATACGGGAAGCTCCTGGGACACCCGACAGATGTTTTTC. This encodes CACDTVLGDTGSSWDTRQMFF.

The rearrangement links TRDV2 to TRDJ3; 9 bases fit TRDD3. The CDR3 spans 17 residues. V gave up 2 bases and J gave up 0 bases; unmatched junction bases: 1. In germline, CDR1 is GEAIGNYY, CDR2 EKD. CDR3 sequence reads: CACDMGDSSWDTRQMFF. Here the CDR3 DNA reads TGTGCCTGTGACATGGGGGATAGCTCCTGGGACACCCGACAGATGTTTTTC.

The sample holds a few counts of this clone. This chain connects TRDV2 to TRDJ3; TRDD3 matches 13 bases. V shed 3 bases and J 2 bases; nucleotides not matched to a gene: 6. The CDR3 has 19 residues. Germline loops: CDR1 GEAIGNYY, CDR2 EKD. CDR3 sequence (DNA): TGTGCCTGTGACCCTACTGGGGGATACGGGGCCTGGGACACCCGACAGATGTTTTTC. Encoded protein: CACDPTGGYGAWDTRQMFF.

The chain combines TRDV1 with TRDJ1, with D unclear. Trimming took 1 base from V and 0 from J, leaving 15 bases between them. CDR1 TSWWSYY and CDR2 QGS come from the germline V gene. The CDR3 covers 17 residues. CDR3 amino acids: CALGERTGTVYTDKLIF. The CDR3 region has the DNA TGTGCTCTTGGGGAACGGACCGGTACTGTGTACACCGATAAACTCATCTTT.

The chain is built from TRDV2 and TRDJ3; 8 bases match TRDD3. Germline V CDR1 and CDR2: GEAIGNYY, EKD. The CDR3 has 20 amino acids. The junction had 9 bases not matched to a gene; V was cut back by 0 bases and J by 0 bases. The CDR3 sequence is CACDTVLGGSLSWDTRQMFF. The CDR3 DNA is TGTGCCTGTGACACCGTACTGGGGGGCTCCCTCTCCTGGGACACCCGACAGATGTTTTTC.

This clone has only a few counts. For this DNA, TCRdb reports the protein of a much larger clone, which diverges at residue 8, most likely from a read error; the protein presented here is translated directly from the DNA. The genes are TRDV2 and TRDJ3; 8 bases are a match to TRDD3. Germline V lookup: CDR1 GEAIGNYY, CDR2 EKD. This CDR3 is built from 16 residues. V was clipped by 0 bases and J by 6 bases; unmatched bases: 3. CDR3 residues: CACDTWGMLDTRQMFF. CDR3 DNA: TGTGCCTGTGACACCTGGGGGATGCTGGACACCCGACAGATGTTTTTC.

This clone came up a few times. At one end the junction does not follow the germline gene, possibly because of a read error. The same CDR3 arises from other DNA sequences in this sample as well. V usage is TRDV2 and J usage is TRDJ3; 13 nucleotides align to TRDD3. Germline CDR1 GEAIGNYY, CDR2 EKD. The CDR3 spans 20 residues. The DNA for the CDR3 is TGTGCCTGTGACTCCCTACTGGGGGATACGAGCTCCTGGGACACCCGCCAGATGTTTTTC. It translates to CACDSLLGDTSSWDTRQMFF.

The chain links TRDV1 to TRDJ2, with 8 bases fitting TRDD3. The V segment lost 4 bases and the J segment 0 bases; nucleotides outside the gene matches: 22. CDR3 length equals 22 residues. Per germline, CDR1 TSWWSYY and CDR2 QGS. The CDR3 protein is CALGAGLPKTYWGSALTAQLFF. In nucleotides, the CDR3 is TGTGCTCTTGGGGCCGGCCTTCCAAAGACGTACTGGGGGTCTGCTTTGACAGCACAACTCTTCTTT.

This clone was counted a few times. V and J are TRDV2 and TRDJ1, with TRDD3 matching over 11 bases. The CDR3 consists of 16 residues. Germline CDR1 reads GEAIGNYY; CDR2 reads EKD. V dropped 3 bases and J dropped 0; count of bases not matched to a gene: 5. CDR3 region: CACDVLGDKYTDKLIF. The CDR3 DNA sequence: TGTGCCTGTGACGTACTGGGGGATAAATACACCGATAAACTCATCTTT.

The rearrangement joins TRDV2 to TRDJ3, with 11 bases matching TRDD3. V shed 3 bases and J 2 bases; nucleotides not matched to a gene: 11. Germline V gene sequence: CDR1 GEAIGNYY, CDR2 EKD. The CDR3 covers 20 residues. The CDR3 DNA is TGTGCCTGTGACTCGCTGGGGGATACATCAGGCCCCTGGGACACCCGACAGATGTTTTTC. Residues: CACDSLGDTSGPWDTRQMFF.

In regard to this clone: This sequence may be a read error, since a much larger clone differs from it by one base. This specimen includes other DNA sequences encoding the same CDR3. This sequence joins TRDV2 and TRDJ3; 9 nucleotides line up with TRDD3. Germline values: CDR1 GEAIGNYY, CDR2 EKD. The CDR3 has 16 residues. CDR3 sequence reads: CACDYWGTWDTRQMFF. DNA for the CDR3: TGTGCCTGTGACTACTGGGGGACCTGGGACACCCGCCAGATGTTTTTC.

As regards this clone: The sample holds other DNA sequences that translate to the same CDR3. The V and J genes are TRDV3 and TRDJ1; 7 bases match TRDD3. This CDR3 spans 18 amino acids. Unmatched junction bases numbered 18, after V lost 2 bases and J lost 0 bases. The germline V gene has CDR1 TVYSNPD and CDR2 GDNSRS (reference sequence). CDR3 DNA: TGTGCCTTTCGTATTGTCCAAGACTGGGGCTCGTACACCGATAAACTCATCTTT. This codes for CAFRIVQDWGSYTDKLIF.

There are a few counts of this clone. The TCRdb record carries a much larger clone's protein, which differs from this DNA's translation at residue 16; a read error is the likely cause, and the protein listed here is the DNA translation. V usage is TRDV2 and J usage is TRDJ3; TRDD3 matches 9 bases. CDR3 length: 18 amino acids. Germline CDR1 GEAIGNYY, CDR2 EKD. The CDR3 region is CACDTVGDSSWDTRQVFF. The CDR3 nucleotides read TGTGCCTGTGACACCGTGGGGGATAGCTCCTGGGACACCCGACAGGTGTTTTTC.

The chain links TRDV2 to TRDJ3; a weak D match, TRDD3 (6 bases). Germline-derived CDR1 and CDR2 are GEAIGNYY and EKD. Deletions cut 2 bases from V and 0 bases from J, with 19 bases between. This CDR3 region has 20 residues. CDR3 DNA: TGTGCCTGTGACAAGTGGCAAGGGGATCTCAGCTCCTGGGACACCCGACAGATGTTTTTC. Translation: CACDKWQGDLSSWDTRQMFF.

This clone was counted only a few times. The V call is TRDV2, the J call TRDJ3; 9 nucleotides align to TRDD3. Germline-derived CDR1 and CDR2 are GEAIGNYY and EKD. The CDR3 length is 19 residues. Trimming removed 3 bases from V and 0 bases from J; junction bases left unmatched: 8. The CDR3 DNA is TGTGCCTGTGACGCTAATTACTGGGGGAGCTCCTGGGACACCCGACAGATGTTTTTC. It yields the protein CACDANYWGSSWDTRQMFF.

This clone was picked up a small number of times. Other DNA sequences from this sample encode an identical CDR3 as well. CDR3 coding DNA: TGTGCCTGTGACAGTACTGGGGGCCTCTCCTGGGACACCCGACAGATGTTTTTC. It specifies CACDSTGGLSWDTRQMFF. V usage is TRDV2 and J usage is TRDJ3; the match to TRDD3 covers 8 bases. V trimming: 2 bases; J trimming: 0 bases; junction bases outside the gene matches: 5. The CDR3 length is 18 residues. CDR1 and CDR2 from the germline V gene are GEAIGNYY and EKD.

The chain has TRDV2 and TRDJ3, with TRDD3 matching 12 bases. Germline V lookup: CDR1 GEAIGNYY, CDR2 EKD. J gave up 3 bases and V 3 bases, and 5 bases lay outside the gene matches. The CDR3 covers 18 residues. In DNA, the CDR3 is TGTGCCTGTGACGTACTGGGGGATACTGTCTGGGACACCCGACAGATGTTTTTC. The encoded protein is CACDVLGDTVWDTRQMFF.

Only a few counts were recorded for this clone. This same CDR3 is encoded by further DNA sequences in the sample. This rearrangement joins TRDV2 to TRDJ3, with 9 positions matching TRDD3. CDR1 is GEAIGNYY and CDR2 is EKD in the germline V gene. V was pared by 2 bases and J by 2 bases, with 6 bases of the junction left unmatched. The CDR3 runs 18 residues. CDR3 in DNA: TGTGCCTGTGACATACTGGGGGACACGCCCTGGGACACCCGACAGATGTTTTTC. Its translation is CACDILGDTPWDTRQMFF.

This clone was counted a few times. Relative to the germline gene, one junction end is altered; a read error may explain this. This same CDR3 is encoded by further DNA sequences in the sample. CDR3 DNA sequence: TGTGCCTGCGACACCTTGGGGGATACGAACGATAAACTCATCTTT. Translating gives CACDTLGDTNDKLIF. The chain recombines TRDV2 with TRDJ1; 11 nucleotides agree with TRDD3. Germline assignment: CDR1 GEAIGNYY and CDR2 EKD. This CDR3 region has 15 residues.

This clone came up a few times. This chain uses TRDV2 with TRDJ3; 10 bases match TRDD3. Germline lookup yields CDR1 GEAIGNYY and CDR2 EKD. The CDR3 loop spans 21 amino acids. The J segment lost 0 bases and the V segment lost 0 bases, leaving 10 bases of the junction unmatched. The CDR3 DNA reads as TGTGCCTGTGACACCGGGGGATGGGGGATACAAAGCTCCTGGGACACCCGACAGATGTTTTTC. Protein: CACDTGGWGIQSSWDTRQMFF.